This T cell receptor (beta chain) is from a study of naive and memory T cell subsets. Trimming cost V 7 bases and J 4 bases, with 14 bases left between them. The CDR3 runs 14 residues. The germline V gene encodes CDR1 LNHDA and CDR2 SQIVND (reference sequence). Study findings and constraints: Far more TCRs reportedly came from tuberculin skin test site biopsies.

Treatment described: skin biopsy from PPD injection site in Mantoux-positive individual. TCR cDNA received a 3' ligated oligonucleotide that carried a UMI. Ligated cDNA underwent four rounds of PCR with nested alpha and beta constant region primers and SP2. TCRdb passed the UMI-ligation and nested PCR reads through MiXCR, listing each CDR3 protein once. The table has around 33,000 distinct CDR3 sequences, more than 6.5% seen once. This clonotype occurred a few times. Its target is unknown. This sequence originates from an adult in good health. The sample was skin, taken from a tuberculin skin test site. The V and J genes are TRBV19 and TRBJ1-5; no clear D gene. In DNA form, the CDR3 reads TGTGCCAGTACTCCCGACCCTTCTAATCAGCCCCAGCATTTT. Its translation: CASTPDPSNQPQHF.